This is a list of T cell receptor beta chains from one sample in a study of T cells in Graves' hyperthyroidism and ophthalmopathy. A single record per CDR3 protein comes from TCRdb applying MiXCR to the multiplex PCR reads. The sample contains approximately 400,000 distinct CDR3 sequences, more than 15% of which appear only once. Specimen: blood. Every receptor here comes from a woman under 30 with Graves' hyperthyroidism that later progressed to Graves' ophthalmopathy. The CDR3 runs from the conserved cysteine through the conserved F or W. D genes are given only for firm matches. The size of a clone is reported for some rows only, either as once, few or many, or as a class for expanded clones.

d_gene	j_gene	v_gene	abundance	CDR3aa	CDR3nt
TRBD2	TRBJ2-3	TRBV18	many	CASSPRQRESADTQYF	TGTGCCAGCTCACCTCGCCAGCGGGAGTCAGCAGATACGCAGTATTTT
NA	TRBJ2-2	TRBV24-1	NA	CASSDPGERTGELFF	TGTGCCTCCAGTGACCCTGGTGAACGAACCGGGGAGCTGTTTTTT
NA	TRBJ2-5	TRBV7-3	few	CASSWFGQLQETQYF	TGTGCCAGCAGCTGGTTCGGACAGCTCCAAGAGACCCAGTACTTC
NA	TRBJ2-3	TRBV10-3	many	CAISVGGEGTDTQYF	TGTGCCATCAGTGTCGGGGGAGAGGGTACAGATACGCAGTATTTT
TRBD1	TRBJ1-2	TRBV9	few	CASSPAGTGGGGYTF	TGTGCCAGCAGTCCAGCCGGGACAGGGGGCGGCGGCTACACCTTC
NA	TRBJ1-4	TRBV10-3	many	CAISVIGEKLFF	TGTGCCATCAGTGTCATAGGCGAAAAACTGTTTTTT
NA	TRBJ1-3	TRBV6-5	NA	CASSYSISLPGAGKENTIYF	TGTGCCAGCAGTTACTCTATTTCGCTTCCAGGGGCTGGTAAAGAAAACACCATATATTTT
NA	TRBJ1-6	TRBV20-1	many	CSARRWTENSPLHF	TGCAGTGCTAGGCGATGGACAGAAAATTCACCCCTCCACTTT
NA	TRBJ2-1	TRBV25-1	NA	CASSAPSGEQFF	TGTGCCAGCAGTGCCCCTAGTGGTGAGCAGTTCTTC
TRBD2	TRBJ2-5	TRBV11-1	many	CASSPGTSAQETQYF	TGTGCCAGCAGCCCCGGGACTAGCGCACAAGAGACCCAGTACTTC
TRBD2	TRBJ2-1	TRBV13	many	CASSLEGTSGFNEQFF	TGTGCCAGCAGCTTAGAAGGGACTAGCGGGTTTAATGAGCAGTTCTTC